The 6 T cell receptor beta chains listed next were all sequenced from one sample in a study of T cells after yellow fever vaccination. MiXCR was run by TCRdb on the 5' RACE reads, yielding one entry per CDR3 protein. Of 300,000 to 400,000 distinct CDR3 sequences detected, roughly 7.5% appear once; the ten largest clones hold roughly 15%. Sequenced here: PBMCs, sampled more than 35 days after the first yellow fever vaccination. The receptors here all came from a man in his late teens or twenties who received the YFV17D yellow fever vaccine.

This clonotype was counted only a few times. The CDR3: CASSRSRGSGNEKLFF. CDR3 DNA sequence: TGTGCCAGCAGTAGATCGAGAGGGTCGGGAAATGAAAAACTGTTTTTT. The chain recombines TRBV7-2 with TRBJ1-4, with unresolved D. CDR3 length equals 16 residues. Trimming took 6 bases from V and 5 from J, leaving 19 bases between them. CDR1 and CDR2 from the germline V gene are SGHTA and FQGNSA.

This clonotype was recorded a few times. The V call is TRBV20-1, the J call TRBJ2-5; TRBD1 might be the D (6 bases). The CDR3 has 13 amino acids. Germline values: CDR1 DFQATT, CDR2 SNEGSKA (reference sequence). The V end was cut by 2 bases, the J end by 2 bases, with 9 bases between. The CDR3 loop reads CSARWGPQETQYF. CDR3 bases: TGCAGTGCTAGATGGGGGCCACAAGAGACCCAGTACTTC.

This clonotype was observed a handful of times. The chain combines TRBV29-1 with TRBJ2-3; TRBD2 matches 9 bases. Looked up from germline, CDR1 is SQVTM and CDR2 is ANQGSEA. The ends lost 4 bases at V and 0 bases at J; junction bases unmatched: 8. CDR3 length: 16 amino acids. The CDR3 DNA reads TGCAGCGTTGTGGGGCTAGCGGGAACTAGCACAGATACGCAGTATTTT. Protein product: CSVVGLAGTSTDTQYF.

This clonotype has ten or more counts. The V call is TRBV12-3 or TRBV12-4, the J call TRBJ2-5, with D unclear. This CDR3 has 13 amino acids. V dropped 5 bases and J dropped 4 bases, with 11 bases sitting between them. In nucleotides, the CDR3 is TGTGCCAGCAGTCAAGGACCCTCAGAGACCCAGTACTTC. The encoded protein is CASSQGPSETQYF.

This clonotype has a handful of counts. The chain recombines TRBV5-1 with TRBJ2-4, with a weak D call TRBD1 (7 bases). V lost 4 bases and J lost 7, with 15 bases in between. Germline values: CDR1 SGHRS, CDR2 YFSETQ. The CDR3 loop spans 14 amino acids. This chain's CDR3 is CASSQGGPGNIQYF. The CDR3 bases are TGCGCCAGCAGCCAGGGGGGCCCTGGGAACATTCAGTACTTC.

This clonotype was found a few times. The chain joins TRBV7-9 to TRBJ1-1; D is possibly TRBD1 (5 bases). Germline V gives CDR1 SEHNR, CDR2 FQNEAQ (reference sequence). Trimming cost V 5 bases and J 1 base, with 14 bases left between them. The CDR3 consists of 15 residues. The chain's CDR3 is CASSPSLGQNTEAFF. Written as DNA, the CDR3 is TGTGCCAGCAGCCCCAGCCTTGGACAGAACACTGAAGCTTTCTTT.